In its sample, the clone carrying this T cell receptor beta chain was seen a few times. Researchers barred patients who had uncontrolled infection, other autoimmune disease, pregnancy or lactation. Each 10 ml fresh peripheral blood draw supplied the PBMCs. Per germline, CDR1 LGHDT and CDR2 YNNKEL (reference sequence). Trimming cost V 1 base and J 2 bases; bases outside gene matches: 3. The CDR3 has 16 residues. These data are taken from a study of T cells in Graves' hyperthyroidism and ophthalmopathy. It was RNA transcripts that yielded the amplified TCR beta CDR3 regions. A first-round RT-PCR of the TCR CDR3 used the HTBI primer set. Each CDR3 protein gets one entry after TCRdb re-called the multiplex PCR reads with MiXCR. The sample lists 660,000 or so distinct CDR3 sequences, around 21% seen once, with about 35% in the top ten.

The specimen was blood. This sequence was found in a man aged 25-45 years with Graves' ophthalmopathy. V usage is TRBV3-1 and J usage is TRBJ2-3; 10 bases are shared with TRBD2. CDR3 loop: CASSQGTSGLTDTQYF. DNA of the CDR3: TGTGCCAGCAGCCAAGGGACTAGCGGACTCACAGATACGCAGTATTTT.